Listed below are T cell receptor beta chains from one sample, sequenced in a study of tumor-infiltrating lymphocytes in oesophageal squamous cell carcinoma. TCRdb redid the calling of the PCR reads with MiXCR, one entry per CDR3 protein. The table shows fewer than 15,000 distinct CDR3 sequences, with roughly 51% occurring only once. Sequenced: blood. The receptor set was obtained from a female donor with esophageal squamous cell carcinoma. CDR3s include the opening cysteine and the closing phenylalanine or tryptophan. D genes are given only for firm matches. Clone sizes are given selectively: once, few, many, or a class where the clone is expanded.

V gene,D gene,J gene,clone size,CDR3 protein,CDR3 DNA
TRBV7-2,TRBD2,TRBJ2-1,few,CASSSSLRLAETYNEQFF,TGTGCCAGCAGCTCCTCCCTGCGACTAGCGGAGACCTACAATGAGCAGTTCTTC
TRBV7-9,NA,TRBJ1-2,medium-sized,CASTGRRMDGYTF,TGTGCCAGCACAGGACGGAGGATGGATGGCTACACCTTC
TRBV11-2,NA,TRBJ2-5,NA,CASSPGGAGRRETQYF,TGTGCCAGCAGCCCTGGGGGGGCGGGAAGGCGAGAGACCCAGTACTTC
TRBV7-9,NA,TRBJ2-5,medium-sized,CASSLLISYNEQYF,TGTGCCAGCAGCTTATTGATCTCCTACAATGAGCAGTACTTC
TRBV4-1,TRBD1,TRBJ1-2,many,CASSRLTGGSGYGYTF,TGCGCCAGCAGCCGACTAACAGGGGGTAGTGGCTATGGCTACACCTTC
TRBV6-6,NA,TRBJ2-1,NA,CASSYSGYNEQFF,TGTGCCAGCAGTTACTCAGGTTACAATGAGCAGTTCTTC
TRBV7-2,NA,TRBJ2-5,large,CASSLVGGETQYF,TGTGCCAGCAGCTTGGTGGGTGGCGAGACCCAGTACTTC
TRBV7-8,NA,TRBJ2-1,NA,CASSLGTLSYNEQFF,TGTGCCAGCAGCTTAGGGACTCTCTCCTACAATGAGCAGTTCTTC
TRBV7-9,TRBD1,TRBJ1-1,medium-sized,CASSSQGGNTEAFF,TGTGCCAGCAGCTCACAGGGGGGAAACACTGAAGCTTTCTTT
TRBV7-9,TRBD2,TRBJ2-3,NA,CASSLGSGRVTDTQYF,TGTGCCAGCAGCTTGGGTAGCGGGAGAGTCACAGATACGCAGTATTTT
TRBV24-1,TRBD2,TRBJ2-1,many,CATSLAGSYNEQFF,TGTGCCACCAGTCTAGCGGGCTCCTACAATGAGCAGTTCTTC
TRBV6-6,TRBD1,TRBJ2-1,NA,CASIDRVGDYNEQFF,TGTGCCAGCATCGACAGGGTTGGGGACTACAATGAGCAGTTCTTC
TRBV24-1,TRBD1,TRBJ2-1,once,CATSDSRQGGDEQFF,TGTGCCACCAGTGATAGTCGACAGGGCGGAGATGAGCAGTTCTTC
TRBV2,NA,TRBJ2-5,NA,CASNGGGETQYF,TGTGCCAGCAACGGGGGAGGAGAGACCCAGTACTTC
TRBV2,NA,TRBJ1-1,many,CASSYETEAFF,TGTGCCAGCAGCTACGAAACTGAAGCTTTCTTT
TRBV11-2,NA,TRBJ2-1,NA,CASSLVPSVYNEQFF,TGTGCCAGCAGCTTAGTTCCTAGCGTCTACAATGAGCAGTTCTTC
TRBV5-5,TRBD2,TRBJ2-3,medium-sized,CASSLQREIADTQYF,TGTGCCAGCAGCTTACAGCGGGAGATCGCAGATACGCAGTATTTT
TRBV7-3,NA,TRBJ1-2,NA,CASSLGPNLYGYTF,TGTGCCAGCAGCCTTGGGCCTAACCTCTATGGCTACACCTTC
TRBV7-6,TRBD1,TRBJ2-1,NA,CASSPDRVGEQFF,TGTGCTAGCAGCCCAGACAGGGTCGGTGAGCAGTTCTTC
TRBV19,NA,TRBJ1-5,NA,CASRQHDQPQHF,TGTGCCAGTAGACAGCACGATCAGCCCCAGCATTTT
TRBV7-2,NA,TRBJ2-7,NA,CASSLVRYEQYF,TGTGCCAGCAGCTTAGTTAGGTACGAGCAGTACTTC
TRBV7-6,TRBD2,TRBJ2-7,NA,CASSLGDPSGGYEQYF,TGTGCCAGCAGCTTAGGGGATCCAAGCGGGGGCTACGAGCAGTACTTC
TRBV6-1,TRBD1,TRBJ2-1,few,CASSLEYRGASEQFF,TGTGCCAGCAGCTTAGAATACAGGGGGGCGAGTGAGCAGTTCTTC
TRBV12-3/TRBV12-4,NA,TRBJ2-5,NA,CASTSGPGLRETQYF,TGTGCCAGCACCTCCGGGCCGGGGTTAAGGGAGACCCAGTACTTC
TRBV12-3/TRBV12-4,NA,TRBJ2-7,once,CASSLSVYEQYF,TGTGCCAGCAGTTTAAGTGTCTACGAGCAGTACTTC
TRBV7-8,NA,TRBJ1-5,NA,CASSLLVQGTISNQPQHF,TGTGCCAGCAGCTTATTGGTACAGGGTACTATTAGCAATCAGCCCCAGCATTTT
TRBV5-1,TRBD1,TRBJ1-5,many,CASSLSSGGNQPQHF,TGCGCCAGCAGCTTGTCGTCAGGGGGGAATCAGCCCCAGCATTTT
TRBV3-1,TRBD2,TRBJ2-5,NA,CASSRTLAGLETQYF,TGTGCCAGCAGCCGGACCCTAGCGGGGTTAGAGACCCAGTACTTC